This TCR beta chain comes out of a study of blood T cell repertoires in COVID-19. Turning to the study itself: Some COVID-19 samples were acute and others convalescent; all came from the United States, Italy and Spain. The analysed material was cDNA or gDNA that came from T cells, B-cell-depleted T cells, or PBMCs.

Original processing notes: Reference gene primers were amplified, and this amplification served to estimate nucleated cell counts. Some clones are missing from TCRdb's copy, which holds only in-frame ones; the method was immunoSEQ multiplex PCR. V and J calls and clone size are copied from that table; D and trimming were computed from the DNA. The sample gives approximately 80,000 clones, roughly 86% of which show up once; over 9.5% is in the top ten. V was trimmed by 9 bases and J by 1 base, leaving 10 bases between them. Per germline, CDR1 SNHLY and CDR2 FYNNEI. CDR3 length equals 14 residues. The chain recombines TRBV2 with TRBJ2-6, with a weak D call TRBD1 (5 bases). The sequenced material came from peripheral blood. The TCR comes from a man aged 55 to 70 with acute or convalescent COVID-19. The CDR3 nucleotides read TGTGCCAGTAATGGGGCTTCTGGGGCCAACGTCCTGACTTTC. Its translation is CASNGASGANVLTF.